This T cell receptor beta chain was recovered during a study of T cell changes during pregnancy in multiple sclerosis. Measured with immunoSEQ multiplex PCR; TCRdb has only the in-frame clones, and not every one. Of approximately 63,000 clones in the sample, roughly 91% are singletons; the top ten hold 1% to 1.5%. The germline CDR1 and CDR2 sequences are LNHNV and YYDKDF (reference sequence). V was cut by 1 base and J by 6 bases, with 15 bases left in between. This CDR3 comprises 15 residues. Sequencing was performed on peripheral blood, taken after pregnancy. The J gene is TRBJ1-2, the V gene TRBV15; D is uncertain. The receptor was isolated from a female donor in good health, enrolled as a control in a pregnancy study. As DNA, the CDR3 is TGTGCCACCAGCAGAGCGCCCACAGATCTCGATGGCTACACCTTC. Translating gives CATSRAPTDLDGYTF.